This TCR beta chain was captured in a study of blood T cell repertoires in COVID-19. Study-level information: Researchers got acute and convalescent COVID-19 samples from the United States, Italy and Spain.

Germline V gene lookup returns CDR1 SNHLY and CDR2 FYNNEI. Trimming at V came to 9 bases and at J to 4 bases, leaving 4 bases not matched to a gene. The CDR3 has 13 residues. Under the authors' procedure: The authors estimated nucleated cell counts from reference gene primer amplification. Assay used: immunoSEQ multiplex PCR; TCRdb lists only in-frame clones, some missing. That table is the source of V, J and clone size, and D and trimming were worked out from the DNA. The sample holds 100,000 to 150,000 clones, more than 80% seen once. The material sequenced was peripheral blood. The sequence was collected from a woman aged 60-75 years with acute or convalescent COVID-19. The chain joins TRBV2 to TRBJ2-3; 10 bases line up with TRBD2. This chain's CDR3 is CARTSGSSDTQYF. The CDR3 DNA reads TGTGCCAGGACTAGCGGGTCATCAGATACGCAGTATTTT.